These 12 T cell receptor beta chains were sequenced from one sample in a study of blood T cell repertoires in COVID-19. Here immunoSEQ multiplex PCR was the method, and the copy in TCRdb shows in-frame clones only, minus some. The data contain about 37,000 clones, about 87% of them seen just once; the ten biggest clones take up 7.2%. The specimen sequenced was peripheral blood. Receptor source: a human donor in a cohort sampled during active COVID-19.

The chain uses TRBV25-1 and TRBJ2-3, with TRBD2 matching 7 bases. CDR1 MGHDK and CDR2 SYGVNS come from the germline V gene. The CDR3 consists of 16 residues. The J segment lost 0 bases and the V segment lost 3 bases, leaving 6 bases of the junction unmatched. CDR3 sequence reads: CASSDQAGVSTDTQYF. In nucleotides, the CDR3 is TGTGCCAGCAGTGATCAGGCGGGAGTAAGCACAGATACGCAGTATTTT.

The chain has TRBV19 and TRBJ1-2, with D tentatively TRBD1 (6 bases). Deletions cut 4 bases from V and 4 bases from J, with 13 bases between. This CDR3 spans 14 amino acids. Germline V gives CDR1 LNHDA, CDR2 SQIVND (reference sequence). The CDR3 DNA follows: TGTGCCAGTAGTACCCACAGGGTTTCCTATGGCTACACCTTC. It translates to CASSTHRVSYGYTF.

The chain is built from TRBV28 and TRBJ1-3; D might be TRBD1 (5 bases). CDR3 length equals 14 residues. The germline CDR1 and CDR2 sequences are MDHEN and SYDVKM. Trimming stripped 6 bases from V and 0 bases from J, with 9 bases between. The CDR3 DNA reads as TGTGCCAGCAGGACGACAGCCTCTGGAAACACCATATATTTT. Amino acids: CASRTTASGNTIYF.

The chain couples TRBV6-5 to TRBJ2-7, with D tentatively TRBD2 (6 bases). The V end was cut by 5 bases, the J end by 6 bases, with 14 bases between. Germline CDR1 and CDR2: MNHEY and SVGAGI. The CDR3 sequence is 13 residues long. The CDR3 loop is CASSRDFSAEQYF. DNA for the CDR3: TGTGCCAGCAGTCGGGACTTTAGTGCCGAGCAGTACTTC.

The chain carries TRBV28 and TRBJ1-2, with D possibly TRBD1 on 5 matching bases. The V and J ends lost 5 bases and 1 base respectively, with 20 bases between them. The CDR3 extends over 17 amino acids. Germline V gene lookup returns CDR1 MDHEN and CDR2 SYDVKM. The CDR3 sequence is CASSPVGEGVFNYGYTF. The CDR3 nucleotides read TGTGCCAGCAGTCCGGTGGGGGAGGGAGTCTTTAACTATGGCTACACCTTC.

The chain joins TRBV5-1 to TRBJ2-1; 8 positions agree with TRBD2. Trimming cost V 2 bases and J 6 bases; bases outside gene matches: 7. CDR1 and CDR2 (germline): SGHRS, YFSETQ. The CDR3 spans 15 residues. CDR3 protein: CASSLRAGGPNEQFF. The CDR3 DNA reads TGCGCCAGCAGCTTAAGGGCGGGGGGACCCAATGAGCAGTTCTTC.

The V and J genes are TRBV7-9 and TRBJ2-2; possible D gene TRBD1, 5 bases. Per germline, CDR1 SEHNR and CDR2 FQNEAQ (reference sequence). Trimming pared 3 bases from V and 5 bases from J, leaving 13 bases between. The CDR3 runs to 15 residues. In DNA, the CDR3 is TGTGCCAGCAGCTTCCTGCAGGGAATAACCGGGGAGCTGTTTTTT. It codes for CASSFLQGITGELFF.

This rearrangement joins TRBV7-3 to TRBJ2-1; TRBD1 matches 7 bases. The length of the CDR3 is 14 residues. The germline CDR1 and CDR2 sequences are SGHTA and FQGTGA. V was clipped by 1 base and J by 7 bases; unmatched bases: 4. The CDR3 loop reads CASSLKGAQNEQFF. CDR3 in DNA: TGTGCCAGCAGCTTAAAGGGGGCCCAGAATGAGCAGTTCTTC.

The chain recombines TRBV5-5 with TRBJ1-2; D gene uncertain. Per germline, CDR1 SGHKS and CDR2 YYEKEE (reference sequence). The CDR3 loop spans 14 amino acids. Trimming cost V 5 bases and J 7 bases, with 18 bases left between them. CDR3 sequence reads: CASSHRNEAIGYTF. CDR3 bases: TGTGCCAGCAGTCACCGGAACGAGGCGATTGGCTACACCTTC.

This chain links TRBV6-4 with TRBJ2-1; TRBD1 agrees at 7 bases. The CDR3 extends over 14 amino acids. V was pared by 7 bases and J by 6 bases, with 9 bases of the junction left unmatched. Per germline, CDR1 MRHNA and CDR2 SNTAGT. CDR3 nucleotides: TGTGCCAGCAAGGCGCAGGGGGTGTCCAATGAGCAGTTCTTC. As protein: CASKAQGVSNEQFF.

CDR3 residues: CSVEDRGLAGIGGELFF. For the CDR3, the DNA is TGCAGCGTTGAAGATCGAGGACTAGCGGGAATCGGCGGGGAGCTGTTTTTT. The chain combines TRBV29-1 with TRBJ2-2, with 12 bases fitting TRBD2. Germline loops: CDR1 SQVTM, CDR2 ANQGSEA. Trimming took 0 bases from V and 7 from J; bases not matched to a gene: 9. The CDR3 is 17 residues long.

The chain is built from TRBV12-3 or TRBV12-4 and TRBJ1-2; no clear D gene. This CDR3 contains 13 residues. V lost 7 bases, J lost 2 bases, and 11 bases lay in between. DNA of the CDR3: TGTGCCAGCAACCTCGGGAACAACTATGGCTACACCTTC. The encoded protein is CASNLGNNYGYTF.